The sequence of this T cell receptor (beta chain) was determined in a study of blood T cell repertoires in COVID-19. Method: immunoSEQ multiplex PCR; TCRdb's copy keeps in-frame clones and lacks some. The sample yields 350,000 to 400,000 clones, roughly 90% seen once. Adults between roughly 18 and 89 years of age took part from fewer than 30 US areas. Assignment of participants to cohorts was predicated upon participant-reported clinical history. CDR1 ENHRY and CDR2 SYGVKD come from the germline V gene. The ends were cut back, 2 bases at V and 6 bases at J, with 13 bases in the middle. The CDR3 has 15 residues.

This chain connects TRBV10-3 to TRBJ2-2; perhaps TRBD2 as D (6 bases). The sequencing sample was made of PBMCs or T cells enriched from blood (not recorded which). This sequence was found in a woman aged 30 to 39 with acute COVID-19. The CDR3 is CAISERRAGAGELFF. The CDR3, as DNA: TGTGCCATCAGTGAGCGGAGAGCGGGCGCCGGGGAGCTGTTTTTT.